This T cell receptor beta chain emerged from a study of blood T cell repertoires in COVID-19. About the research overall: COVID-19 samples, acute and convalescent, were from the United States, Italy and Spain. The cDNA or gDNA used as material had been derived from T cells, B-cell-depleted T cells, or PBMCs.

This clone was detected only a few times. Authors' data handling: Reference gene primer amplification gave nucleated cell count estimates. Sequencing was performed with immunoSEQ multiplex PCR; in TCRdb, only in-frame clones are kept and a portion is missing. V and J calls and clone size follow that table, whereas D and trimming were derived from the DNA. The sample records a few hundred thousand clones, roughly 85% being singletons. The source material was peripheral blood. The clonotype comes from a woman older than 75 with acute or convalescent COVID-19.

The CDR3 bases are TGCGCCAGCAGCTTGGCCGGCATCCGGCAGGATTCACCCCTCCACTTT. Translated, it gives CASSLAGIRQDSPLHF. The genes are TRBV5-1 and TRBJ1-6, with D hard to call. Germline CDR1 is SGHRS and CDR2 is YFSETQ. This CDR3 is built from 16 residues. The ends were cut back, 0 bases at V and 8 bases at J, with 15 bases in the middle.